A single sample is the source of the 30 T cell receptor beta chains below, sequenced in a study of OX40 agonist ivuxolimab in advanced cancers. The protocol was immunoSEQ multiplex PCR, while the TCRdb copy is restricted to in-frame clones and leaves out a portion. In the table there are around 41,000 clones, approximately 90% of which are singletons. Sequenced material: CD4+ or CD8+ T cells sorted from blood, taken in a trial of the OX40 agonist ivuxolimab. These receptors originate from an adult with an advanced solid tumor such as melanoma, head and neck, liver or kidney cancer.

J is TRBJ2-5 and V is TRBV15; a weak D match, TRBD1 (6 bases). Germline values: CDR1 LNHNV, CDR2 YYDKDF (reference sequence). This CDR3 is 14 amino acids long. V was cut by 3 bases and J by 1 base, with 9 bases left in between. The DNA for the CDR3 is TGTGCCACCAGCAGGGACAGACGCCAAGAGACCCAGTACTTC. It yields the protein CATSRDRRQETQYF.

This chain joins TRBV2 and TRBJ2-3; D gene ambiguous. Germline values: CDR1 SNHLY, CDR2 FYNNEI. The CDR3 spans 13 residues. V was cut by 7 bases and J by 0 bases, with 8 bases left in between. CDR3 residues: CASTRFSTDTQYF. The DNA for the CDR3 is TGTGCCAGCACGCGGTTTAGCACAGATACGCAGTATTTT.

V gene TRBV6-6 combines with J gene TRBJ1-5; 7 bases are shared with TRBD1. The CDR3 is made up of 14 amino acids. V shed 6 bases and J 0 bases; nucleotides not matched to a gene: 2. Germline CDR1 MNHNY, CDR2 SVGAGI (reference sequence). CDR3 loop: CASRQGISNQPQHF. CDR3 nucleotides: TGTGCCAGCAGACAGGGGATTAGCAATCAGCCCCAGCATTTT.

The chain has TRBV10-2 and TRBJ1-4; TRBD1 matches 7 bases. Germline-derived CDR1 and CDR2 are WSHSY and SAAADI. CDR3 length equals 13 residues. The V and J ends lost 8 bases and 8 bases, in that order; junction bases with no gene match: 8. The CDR3 here is CASRQGIEEKLFF. CDR3 DNA: TGCGCCAGCCGACAGGGTATTGAAGAAAAACTGTTTTTT.

This clone rates as medium-sized. The gene calls are TRBV2 and TRBJ1-5; D might be TRBD1 (5 bases). CDR1 is SNHLY, CDR2 FYNNEI, per germline. The CDR3 sequence is 14 residues long. Trimming left V 3 bases short and J 0 bases short, with 6 bases between. CDR3 nucleotide sequence: TGTGCCAGCAGTGAGGGGCATAGCAATCAGCCCCAGCATTTT. Translation gives CASSEGHSNQPQHF.

The genes are TRBV6-5 and TRBJ2-5, with TRBD2 matching over 11 bases. This CDR3 spans 15 amino acids. Losses at the gene ends were 5 bases for V and 2 bases for J; bases not matched to a gene: 4. Germline V gene sequence: CDR1 MNHEY, CDR2 SVGAGI. The CDR3 nucleotides are TGTGCCAGCAGTCCCGGGACTAGCGGTCAAGAGACCCAGTACTTC. It is translated as CASSPGTSGQETQYF.

CDR3 sequence: CASSYSRFNEQFF. DNA for the CDR3: TGTGCCAGCAGTTACTCGAGGTTCAATGAGCAGTTCTTC. The chain recombines TRBV6-6 with TRBJ2-1, with D unresolved. Germline V gene lookup returns CDR1 MNHNY and CDR2 SVGAGI (reference sequence). The ends were cut back, 0 bases at V and 6 bases at J, with 6 bases in the middle. This CDR3 is built from 13 residues.

The V gene is TRBV6-6, the J gene TRBJ1-2; 7 bases are a match to TRBD1. Germline assignment: CDR1 MNHNY and CDR2 SVGAGI (reference sequence). The CDR3 has 12 amino acids. Losses at the gene ends were 5 bases for V and 11 bases for J; bases not matched to a gene: 8. For the CDR3, the DNA is TGTGCCAGCAGTGCCGGGACAGCCGTTTACACCTTC. This sequence encodes CASSAGTAVYTF.

J is TRBJ1-6 and V is TRBV28; no clear D gene. V lost 5 bases, J lost 7 bases, and 6 bases lay in between. The CDR3 totals 12 residues. Per germline, CDR1 MDHEN and CDR2 SYDVKM. The CDR3 spells CASSRQNSPLHF. CDR3 in DNA: TGTGCCAGCAGTCGTCAGAATTCACCCCTCCACTTT.

V gene TRBV28 combines with J gene TRBJ1-2, with a weak D call TRBD1 (6 bases). CDR1 and CDR2 from the germline V gene are MDHEN and SYDVKM. Trimming removed 5 bases at V and 8 bases at J, with 21 bases between. The CDR3 extends over 15 amino acids. As DNA, the CDR3 is TGTGCCAGCAGTGAGAACCGGGACACCAGCGGAGGCTACACCTTC. This translates into CASSENRDTSGGYTF.

The table lists this clone with a few counts. The CDR3 bases are TGTGCCACCAGCAGAGATGGAGGAAACAATGAGCAGTTCTTC. Its protein is CATSRDGGNNEQFF. The rearrangement joins TRBV15 to TRBJ2-1; D perhaps matches TRBD2 (5 bases). V was pared by 0 bases and J by 5 bases, with 8 bases between. There are 14 residues in the CDR3. Germline assignment: CDR1 LNHNV and CDR2 YYDKDF (reference sequence).

The V gene is TRBV6-5, the J gene TRBJ1-2; D remains unclear. Germline CDR1 is MNHEY and CDR2 is SVGAGI. V lost 0 bases and J 4 bases, leaving 12 bases between the germline ends. This CDR3 contains 15 residues. The CDR3 DNA reads TGTGCCAGCAGTTACTCGACCGCAAGTAGCTATGGCTACACCTTC. Protein: CASSYSTASSYGYTF.

This rearrangement joins TRBV10-3 to TRBJ2-7; D may match TRBD1 or TRBD2 (6 bases each). This CDR3 is 14 amino acids long. The V end lost 7 bases, the J end lost 6 bases, and 19 bases lay between the germline ends. Germline CDR1 reads ENHRY; CDR2 reads SYGVKD. CDR3 DNA: TGTGCCATCAAGGTCTCCGGAGAGGGGGGCGAGCAGTACTTC. Translating it yields CAIKVSGEGGEQYF.

The chain carries TRBV6-5 and TRBJ2-2; no clear D. Trimming removed 7 bases at V and 1 base at J, with 10 bases between. Germline CDR1 reads MNHEY; CDR2 reads SVGAGI. The CDR3 has 14 amino acids. This CDR3 reads CASNRRMNTGELFF. In nucleotides, the CDR3 is TGTGCCAGCAATCGACGGATGAACACCGGGGAGCTGTTTTTT.

V and J are TRBV27 and TRBJ2-7, with TRBD2 identical over 11 bases. This CDR3 is built from 15 residues. Per the germline V gene, CDR1 is MNHEY and CDR2 is SMNVEV (reference sequence). V was pared by 6 bases and J by 2 bases, with 6 bases of the junction left unmatched. The CDR3 nucleotides are TGTGCCAGCAGCTTACTAGCGGGAGCGGCCTACGAGCAGTACTTC. This translates into CASSLLAGAAYEQYF.

The gene calls are TRBV27 and TRBJ2-3, with 8 bases matching TRBD2. V lost 4 bases to trimming and J lost 2 bases; unmatched junction nucleotides: 11. This CDR3 region has 17 residues. Germline CDR1 MNHEY, CDR2 SMNVEV (reference sequence). The CDR3 DNA sequence: TGTGCCAGCAGTTCCCAGCGGAGTAGCGGGAACACAGATACGCAGTATTTT. This gives the protein CASSSQRSSGNTDTQYF.

This clone has more than one count but fewer than ten. V gene TRBV25-1 combines with J gene TRBJ2-2; D call uncertain. Germline CDR1 is MGHDK and CDR2 is SYGVNS. The CDR3 covers 12 residues. Deletions cut 1 base from V and 7 bases from J, with 4 bases between. CDR3 amino acids: CASSEFVGELFF. The DNA of the CDR3 is TGTGCCAGCAGTGAATTCGTCGGGGAGCTGTTTTTT.

The chain links TRBV5-6 to TRBJ2-7; D is unresolved. Trimming left V 1 base short and J 8 bases short, with 10 bases between. In germline, CDR1 is SGHDT, CDR2 YYEEEE. There are 12 residues in the CDR3. For the CDR3, the DNA is TGTGCCAGCAGCTTGAGTTACGAACAGCAGTACTTC. Its protein is CASSLSYEQQYF.

The rearrangement links TRBV7-9 to TRBJ2-5; D not resolved. The better agreement between TRBJ2-7 and the DNA end casts doubt on the J call. The germline V gene encodes CDR1 SEHNR and CDR2 FQNEAQ (reference sequence). The CDR3 totals 13 residues. The CDR3 loop is CASSLNHAYEQYF. CDR3 coding DNA: TGTGCCAGCAGCTTAAACCACGCCTACGAGCAGTACTTC.

This sequence joins TRBV6-1 and TRBJ2-3; TRBD1 matches at 8 bases. Germline V lookup: CDR1 MNHNS, CDR2 SASEGT. There are 15 residues in the CDR3. V was clipped by 4 bases and J by 2 bases; unmatched bases: 5. The CDR3 DNA follows: TGTGCCAGCAGTGGTGCAGGGGGCTACACAGATACGCAGTATTTT. Its protein product is CASSGAGGYTDTQYF.

The V call is TRBV13, the J call TRBJ2-5; D perhaps matches TRBD2 (5 bases). V dropped 0 bases and J dropped 11 bases, with 13 bases sitting between them. CDR3 length equals 13 residues. From germline, CDR1 is PRHDT and CDR2 FYEKMQ (reference sequence). The CDR3 DNA is TGTGCCAGCAGCTTAGGTGCGGGCTTAAGGCAGTACTTC. Residues: CASSLGAGLRQYF.

The chain recombines TRBV7-9 with TRBJ2-7; D gene unclear. V lost 1 base, J lost 0 bases, and 7 bases lay in between. CDR1 and CDR2 from the germline V gene are SEHNR and FQNEAQ (reference sequence). The length of the CDR3 is 14 residues. The CDR3 DNA reads as TGTGCCAGCAGCTTAGGCATATACTCCTACGAGCAGTACTTC. It codes for CASSLGIYSYEQYF. The whole variable domain, filled in from reference TRBV7-9 and TRBJ2-7, reads DTGVSQNPRHKITKRGQNVTFRCDPISEHNRLYWYRQTLGQGPEFLTYFQNEAQLEKSRLLSDRFSAERPKGSFSTLEIQRTEQGDSAMYLCASSLGIYSYEQYFGPGTRLTVT.

The V gene is TRBV10-1, the J gene TRBJ2-7, with D tentatively TRBD1 (6 bases). V gave up 2 bases and J gave up 2 bases, with 13 bases separating them. This CDR3 region has 15 residues. The germline gives CDR1 WNHNN, CDR2 SYGVQD (reference sequence). CDR3 in amino acids: CASSERDTLAYEQYF. CDR3 sequence (DNA): TGCGCCAGCAGTGAGCGGGACACTTTGGCCTACGAGCAGTACTTC.

V and J are TRBV7-3 and TRBJ2-2, with D uncertain. CDR1 and CDR2 (germline): SGHTA, FQGTGA. This CDR3 has 15 residues. The V end lost 6 bases, the J end lost 4 bases, and 15 bases lay between the germline ends. The CDR3 DNA reads TGTGCCAGCAGAACGGGCCCAATGGGCACCGGGGAGCTGTTTTTT. Its translation: CASRTGPMGTGELFF.

The chain combines TRBV28 with TRBJ2-3; D is unresolved. V was clipped by 8 bases and J by 1 base, with 19 bases between them. Germline-derived CDR1 and CDR2 are MDHEN and SYDVKM. This CDR3 contains 16 residues. CDR3 nucleotide sequence: TGTGCCAGCGCCTCCCAAAAGGGCGGTCGCACAGATACGCAGTATTTT. Encoded protein: CASASQKGGRTDTQYF.

The V call is TRBV5-1, the J call TRBJ2-7; 13 bases map to TRBD2. The ends lost 1 base at V and 3 bases at J; junction bases unmatched: 1. Germline lookup yields CDR1 SGHRS and CDR2 YFSETQ. The CDR3 totals 15 residues. The CDR3 DNA sequence: TGCGCCAGCAGCTTGAGGACTAGCGGGAGCTACGAGCAGTACTTC. This encodes CASSLRTSGSYEQYF.

The genes are TRBV5-2 and TRBJ1-2. TRBV5-2 has pseudogene status. The CDR3 has 15 amino acids. DNA for the CDR3: TGTGCCAGCAAAACGCTCGTACGAAAGACCTATGGCTACACCTTC. Translated, it gives CASKTLVRKTYGYTF.

This chain joins TRBV5-6 and TRBJ2-7; D is unclear. Trimming took 3 bases from V and 0 from J, leaving 25 bases between them. Germline CDR1 and CDR2: SGHDT and YYEEEE. The CDR3 extends over 19 amino acids. The chain's CDR3 is CASSSLRRSERQFSYEQYF. CDR3 DNA sequence: TGTGCCAGCAGCTCTTTGAGGCGAAGCGAACGACAATTCTCCTACGAGCAGTACTTC.

The J gene is TRBJ1-1, the V gene TRBV10-3; a weak D match, TRBD1 (6 bases). Trimming left V 6 bases short and J 1 base short, with 12 bases between. Germline V gene lookup returns CDR1 ENHRY and CDR2 SYGVKD. The CDR3 covers 14 residues. The CDR3 bases are TGTGCCATCAGGCCCGGACAGAAGAACACTGAAGCTTTCTTT. As protein: CAIRPGQKNTEAFF.

The genes are TRBV30 and TRBJ1-5; D remains unclear. The CDR3 has 13 amino acids. The V gene lost 0 bases and the J gene lost 4 bases, with 7 bases spanning the gap. The V gene's germline CDR1 is GTSNPN and CDR2 SVGIG (reference sequence). CDR3 region: CAWSVLGNQPQHF. CDR3 sequence (DNA): TGTGCCTGGAGTGTACTGGGGAATCAGCCCCAGCATTTT.